This TCR beta chain was profiled in a study of T-cell reconstitution after alpha-beta-depleted transplantation in children. The CDR3 runs 19 residues. V shed 0 bases, J shed 6 bases, and the junction held 16 bases outside the gene matches. Per the germline V gene, CDR1 is LGHNA and CDR2 is YSLEER. Regarding this clonotype: Its antigen is as yet unknown.

Preparation of the TCRbeta library was carried out with unique molecular identifiers. TCRdb reprocessed the PCR reads with MiXCR, giving one entry per CDR3 protein. The sample contains about a million distinct CDR3 sequences, about 29% of which appear only once. Study results and caveats: As was reported, about two months after transplant, alpha-beta T cells came from several hundred expanded graft clones. Counts and diversity of T cells one year after transplant came mostly from newly produced T cells.

This chain connects TRBV4-3 to TRBJ2-4; 8 bases are a match to TRBD2. The receptor was isolated from a boy in the first two years of life who had a stem cell transplant for SCID, so the T cells may come from the graft donor. The input for sequencing was PBMCs, mostly from graft donor cells, taken 360 days after TCRalphabeta/CD19-depleted stem cell transplant. The CDR3 nucleotides are TGCGCCAGCAGCCAAGATTGGAGTAGCGGGGCCCCTTTTGGAAACATTCAGTACTTC. Protein sequence: CASSQDWSSGAPFGNIQYF.